This TCR beta chain was captured by sequencing in a study of T cells after somatic rescue of genetic block (TCRdb year 2020). With regard to the full study: What the study looked at was long-term robustness, specifically in a T-cell system that came about through somatic rescue of a genetic block in T-cell development.

The V end gives up 2 bases and the J end 6 bases, leaving 6 bases in the junction not matched to a gene. The germline V gene sets CDR1 to MNHEY and CDR2 to SVGAGI. Inclusive of the bounding cysteine and phenylalanine, the CDR3 is 16 residues long. Only the CDR3 portion is preserved as DNA: 48 bases, with reading frame beginning at the first base. Comments on this clone: Its target antigen remains unknown. No much larger clone is present one base from it, and per-base qualities are unavailable.

The library came from the immunoSEQ multiplex PCR assay. TCRdb stores this immuneACCESS table with in-frame sequences only. Part of the clones is absent; in the studies checked, under half of the shortfall reflects unresolved V genes, and no reason is known for the rest. The sample has 55,000 to 75,000 clones on record, around 93% of them singletons. The ten largest clones add up to around 3% of the sample. The chain is assembled from TRBV6-5 and TRBJ2-1; 11 bases in the middle match TRBD1. What was sequenced was peripheral blood mononuclear cells (PBMCs). The sequence was collected from a man aged 40-50 years. The CDR3 region: CASSYPRTGGFNEQFF. Here is the DNA: TGTGCCAGCAGTTACCCCAGGACAGGGGGCTTCAATGAGCAGTTCTTC.